This T cell receptor (beta chain) was retrieved from a study of T cells in Graves' hyperthyroidism and ophthalmopathy. Hyperthyroidism had been newly diagnosed in patients aged 18 to 65, and its duration was under 2 months. With respect to this clonotype: Its specificity is unknown.

This CDR3 region has 14 residues. Between the trimmed V and J ends, which lost 7 bases and 5 bases, there was a span of 15 bases. The germline V gene has CDR1 SGHVS and CDR2 FNYEAQ. From RNA transcripts, TCR beta CDR3 regions were amplified. First-round RT-PCR of the TCR CDR3 relied on the HTBI primer set. One entry per CDR3 protein results from TCRdb running MiXCR on the multiplex PCR reads. The table includes about 560,000 distinct CDR3 sequences, approximately 15% detected once. Study outcomes and limitations: From stable hyperthyroidism, ophthalmopathy was separated by a 13 V-J model.

Sequencing used blood. The TCR originated in a woman under 30 with Graves' hyperthyroidism. The chain carries TRBV7-6 and TRBJ2-1; a weak D match, TRBD2 (7 bases). The CDR3 reads CASNPGGKDNEQFF. Written as DNA, the CDR3 is TGTGCCAGCAACCCGGGGGGCAAAGACAATGAGCAGTTCTTC.